The 16 T cell receptor beta chains listed next were all sequenced from one sample in a study of T cells after posttransplantation cyclophosphamide. Measured with immunoSEQ multiplex PCR; TCRdb has only the in-frame clones, and not every one. This repertoire holds 30,000 to 45,000 clones, and none appear only once. The sample comprised PBMCs. These receptors were taken from a girl aged 10 to 17 in good health, CMV-negative, and a related stem cell transplant donor.

This rearrangement joins TRBV18 to TRBJ2-3; 7 bases line up with TRBD1. Germline CDR1 and CDR2: KGHSH and LQKENI. V gave up 1 base and J gave up 3 bases; unmatched junction bases: 4. This CDR3 comprises 15 residues. The CDR3 bases are TGTGCCAGCTCACCACAGGGGGCGATGACAGATACGCAGTATTTT. Protein sequence: CASSPQGAMTDTQYF.

In its sample, this clone was seen a few times. This chain uses TRBV7-9 with TRBJ2-1; TRBD2 matches 10 bases. Germline CDR1 and CDR2: SEHNR and FQNEAQ (reference sequence). The CDR3 extends over 18 amino acids. Trimming removed 2 bases from V and 2 bases from J; junction bases left unmatched: 9. CDR3 coding DNA: TGTGCCAGCAGCTTACTGCCCCTAGCGGGGGCCCCCTACAATGAGCAGTTCTTC. Its protein is CASSLLPLAGAPYNEQFF.

This clone was seen ten or more times. The chain carries TRBV4-2 and TRBJ1-4, with 9 bases aligning to TRBD1. J lost 8 bases, V lost 3 bases, and 10 bases had no gene match. This CDR3 has 16 residues. Germline V gene lookup returns CDR1 LGHNA and CDR2 YNFKEQ. CDR3 sequence: CASSHPTGGEGEKLFF. In nucleotides, the CDR3 is TGTGCCAGCAGCCATCCCACAGGGGGCGAGGGGGAAAAACTGTTTTTT.

This clone has just a few counts. The CDR3 DNA follows: TGCGCCAGCACCCGGAACGGGGTGGGTAGCGGGGTTCTCGAGCAGTACTTC. Translated, it gives CASTRNGVGSGVLEQYF. The chain uses TRBV5-1 and TRBJ2-7; 8 bases map to TRBD2. The CDR3 covers 17 residues. The trim removed 6 bases at V and 6 bases at J, leaving 20 bases unmatched. Germline CDR1 SGHRS, CDR2 YFSETQ.

This clone has a count of ten or more. V gene TRBV6-1 combines with J gene TRBJ2-3; the match to TRBD1 covers 8 bases. V shed 8 bases and J 1 base; nucleotides not matched to a gene: 5. Looked up from germline, CDR1 is MNHNS and CDR2 is SASEGT. The CDR3 runs 14 residues. CDR3 coding DNA: TGTGCCAGCCTCGACAGGGGAGGCACAGATACGCAGTATTTT. Its translation: CASLDRGGTDTQYF.

This clone was detected ten times or more. This sequence joins TRBV7-3 and TRBJ2-1, with a possible D match to TRBD2 (6 bases). Trimming took 5 bases from V and 5 from J, leaving 10 bases between them. This CDR3 is 13 amino acids long. In germline, CDR1 is SGHTA, CDR2 FQGTGA. CDR3: CASSVGLNNEQFF. The CDR3 nucleotides read TGTGCCAGCAGCGTGGGACTCAACAATGAGCAGTTCTTC.

This clone was detected only a few times. The rearrangement uses TRBV23-1 and TRBJ1-2; D ambiguous. TRBV23-1 is an open reading frame whose function is uncertain. This CDR3 spans 14 amino acids. The V gene lost 8 bases and the J gene lost 10 bases, with 23 bases spanning the gap. CDR3 nucleotide sequence: TGCGCCAGCCAGAAGAGGCACAAGGAGTATCCCTACACCTTC. Protein sequence: CASQKRHKEYPYTF.

In this sample, this clone turned up many times. The rearrangement uses TRBV7-2 and TRBJ2-7; 10 bases map to TRBD2. This CDR3 contains 15 residues. V shed 4 bases and J 6 bases; nucleotides not matched to a gene: 9. CDR1 and CDR2 (germline): SGHTA, FQGNSA. CDR3 nucleotide sequence: TGTGCCAGCAGCTCCCGGGGGACTAGCGCCTTCGAGCAGTACTTC. This gives the protein CASSSRGTSAFEQYF.

At least ten counts were recorded for this clone. V and J are TRBV4-1 and TRBJ2-3, with 8 bases fitting TRBD1. The junction had 14 bases not matched to a gene; V was cut back by 1 base and J by 2 bases. The CDR3 runs to 19 residues. The germline V gene has CDR1 MGHRA and CDR2 YSYEKL. The CDR3, as DNA: TGCGCCAGCAGCCAAGGGCCTTTCTTCCGACAGGGGCCCACAGATACGCAGTATTTT. It specifies CASSQGPFFRQGPTDTQYF.

The chain uses TRBV27 and TRBJ2-6, with 8 bases matching TRBD2. Germline V CDR1 and CDR2: MNHEY, SMNVEV (reference sequence). The CDR3 runs to 17 residues. V shed 6 bases, J shed 0 bases, and the junction held 7 bases outside the gene matches. CDR3 sequence (DNA): TGTGCCAGCAGCGAGAGCGGGGGAAGCTCTGGGGCCAACGTCCTGACTTTC. Translation: CASSESGGSSGANVLTF. Complete variable domain (other parts from reference TRBV27 and TRBJ2-6): EAQVTQNPRYLITVTGKKLTVTCSQNMNHEYMSWYRQDPGLGLRQIYYSMNVEVTDKGDVPEGYKVSRKEKRNFPLILESPSPNQTSLYFCASSESGGSSGANVLTFGAGSRLTVL.

This clone has ten or more counts. This chain connects TRBV5-4 to TRBJ2-6, with TRBD2 matching 16 bases. This CDR3 has 19 residues. Germline CDR1 reads SGHNT; CDR2 reads YYREEE (reference sequence). V gave up 0 bases and J gave up 3 bases; unmatched junction bases: 3. The CDR3 DNA reads as TGTGCCAGCAGCTTGGGGGGACTAGCGGGAGGGTTTGGGGCCAACGTCCTGACTTTC. It encodes CASSLGGLAGGFGANVLTF.

This clone was detected only a few times. CDR3 DNA sequence: TGTGCCAGCAGCCCCCCGCAGGATTCCGGGGAGCTGTTTTTT. As protein: CASSPPQDSGELFF. This sequence joins TRBV4-2 and TRBJ2-2; D unresolved. The CDR3 runs 14 residues. Germline V gene data show CDR1 as LGHNA and CDR2 as YNFKEQ. Trimming shortened V by 4 bases and J by 6 bases, and 12 bases separated the two germline ends.

This clone was detected ten times or more. This chain uses TRBV5-8 with TRBJ1-1; D possibly corresponds to TRBD1 (5 bases). Looked up from germline, CDR1 is SGHTS and CDR2 is YDEGEE. V was cut by 0 bases and J by 2 bases, with 11 bases left in between. The CDR3 runs 15 residues. The CDR3 loop is CASSLAWGGNTEAFF. CDR3 nucleotide sequence: TGTGCCAGCAGCTTGGCCTGGGGGGGAAACACTGAAGCTTTCTTT.

The V call is TRBV28, the J call TRBJ2-1; tentative D call: TRBD2 (6 bases). Trimming removed 6 bases at V and 8 bases at J, with 20 bases between. CDR1 MDHEN and CDR2 SYDVKM come from the germline V gene. The CDR3 extends over 15 amino acids. CDR3: CASSLPAGGIYEQFF. The CDR3 DNA is TGTGCCAGCAGCCTCCCAGCCGGAGGGATCTATGAGCAGTTCTTC.

The rearrangement links TRBV30 to TRBJ1-1; D not resolved. V lost 0 bases, J lost 6 bases, and 11 bases lay in between. The germline gives CDR1 GTSNPN, CDR2 SVGIG (reference sequence). CDR3 size: 13 residues. The CDR3 sequence is CAWSVHLYPEAFF. CDR3 in DNA: TGTGCCTGGAGTGTACATTTGTACCCTGAAGCTTTCTTT.

This clone came up many times. This sequence joins TRBV5-4 and TRBJ2-1; a possible D gene is TRBD1 (6 bases). CDR3 length: 17 residues. V was pared by 4 bases and J by 0 bases, with 17 bases between. Germline CDR1 and CDR2: SGHNT and YYREEE (reference sequence). Here the CDR3 DNA reads TGTGCCAGCAGCCCCGGGACACAACAGAGCTCCTACAATGAGCAGTTCTTC. Translated: CASSPGTQQSSYNEQFF.